What follows are 5 T cell receptor beta chains derived from one specimen sequenced in a study of monozygotic twins with inflammatory bowel disease. Following a re-call of the 5' RACE reads, TCRdb has one entry per CDR3 protein and lacks DNA. This sample carries some 400,000 distinct CDR3 sequences, with around 2.4% going to the ten biggest clones. The material sequenced was blood. Receptors were obtained from a human donor with ulcerative colitis or Crohn's disease, or a healthy co-twin of an affected twin (not recorded which).

The chain is built from TRBV7-3 and TRBJ1-1; absent DNA, TCRdb's TRBD1 call cannot be checked. The CDR3 sequence is 19 residues long. Germline V gives CDR1 SGHTA, CDR2 FQGTGA. The CDR3 is CASSPVARMKGVVNTEAFF.

The chain is built from TRBV5-6 and TRBJ1-1; with no DNA, the TCRdb D assignment of TRBD1 cannot be verified. Germline V gene lookup returns CDR1 SGHDT and CDR2 YYEEEE. This CDR3 has 14 amino acids. CDR3 region: CASSPGTGGAEAFF.

The chain joins TRBV7-2 to TRBJ2-3; TCRdb returns TRBD1, unconfirmable since there is no DNA. Germline V CDR1 and CDR2: SGHTA, FQGNSA. The CDR3 consists of 11 residues. Here the CDR3 reads CASSSRGLWYF.

The rearrangement links TRBV7-6 to TRBJ1-1; TCRdb gives TRBD1 as the D gene, but with no DNA this cannot be confirmed. Germline V lookup: CDR1 SGHVS, CDR2 FNYEAQ. The CDR3 loop spans 13 amino acids. The CDR3 sequence: CASSPDRVGEAFF.

The CDR3 region is CASSQDLVKGAKTQYF. The V and J genes are TRBV4-3 and TRBJ2-5; as DNA is missing, the TRBD1 call by TCRdb cannot be tested. The CDR3 loop spans 16 amino acids. The germline V gene encodes CDR1 LGHNA and CDR2 YSLEER.